These 5 T cell receptor beta chains were sequenced from one sample in a study of cytomegalovirus exposure and HLA in healthy donors (dated by TCRdb to about 2017). Preparation of the library involved the immunoSEQ multiplex PCR assay. A mixture of 60 forward primers for TCR Vbeta segments and 13 reverse primers for TCR Jbeta segments was used in the multiplex PCR. TCRdb mirrors the immuneACCESS table, restricted to in-frame sequences. Some clones are absent from its copies; in checked studies, under half trace to an unresolved V gene, and the reason for the others is unknown. The sample table shows about 150,000 clones, and 82% are seen once. About 7.1% of the sample rests with the top ten. Sequenced material: PBMCs. These TCRs come from a woman aged 45 to 65 in good health and CMV-seropositive.

The gene calls are TRBV11-2 and TRBJ2-3; D perhaps matches TRBD2 (5 bases). Germline CDR1 SGHAT, CDR2 FQNNGV. This CDR3 has 14 residues. V lost 5 bases to trimming and J lost 5 bases, with 14 bases between them. The CDR3 DNA follows: TGTGCCAGCAGCCAGGCTAGCCGGGGAGATACGCAGTATTTT. This sequence encodes CASSQASRGDTQYF.

This clone was picked up a small number of times. The rearrangement joins TRBV10-2 to TRBJ2-5; 14 bases are shared with TRBD2. TRBJ2-7 explains the end of the DNA better; the J call may be wrong. Germline CDR1 WSHSY, CDR2 SAAADI. The CDR3 contains 14 residues. Here the CDR3 DNA reads TGCGCCAGCATGACTAGCGGGGGGGCCTACGAGCAGTACTTC. Its translation: CASMTSGGAYEQYF.

This rearrangement joins TRBV10-2 to TRBJ2-3, with D unclear. Looked up from germline, CDR1 is WSHSY and CDR2 is SAAADI. CDR3 size: 14 residues. With 5 bases removed from V and 3 bases from J, the gap between germline ends came to 12 bases. CDR3 sequence: CASSSYGFTDTQYF. The CDR3 coding sequence is TGCGCCAGCAGTAGCTACGGGTTTACAGATACGCAGTATTTT.

The genes are TRBV11-2 and TRBJ2-7; TRBD2 is a possible D gene (6 bases). The CDR3 sequence is 11 residues long. Germline CDR1 reads SGHAT; CDR2 reads FQNNGV. V lost 7 bases and J 7 bases, leaving 11 bases between the germline ends. DNA of the CDR3: TGTGCCAGCATCGTCCGGGGGGAGCAGTACTTC. It yields the protein CASIVRGEQYF.

CDR3 DNA: TGTGCCAGTAGGTCTACAGGGGATGAAAAACTGTTTTTT. Protein sequence: CASRSTGDEKLFF. The V and J genes are TRBV19 and TRBJ1-4, with TRBD1 matching 7 bases. Germline loops: CDR1 LNHDA, CDR2 SQIVND (reference sequence). The CDR3 has 13 amino acids. J lost 6 bases, V lost 6 bases, and 4 bases had no gene match.